This T cell receptor (beta chain) was captured by sequencing in a study of cytomegalovirus exposure and HLA in healthy donors. The CDR3 consists of 13 residues. CDR1 and CDR2 from the germline V gene are SGHNT and YENEEA. With 1 base removed from V and 3 bases from J, the gap between germline ends came to 6 bases. Amplification used 60 Vbeta primers and 13 Jbeta primers. Generated by immunoSEQ multiplex PCR, the TCRdb table keeps only in-frame clones and is missing some. The table has more than 95,000 clones, 55% to 75% seen once. The sample consisted of PBMCs. The gene calls are TRBV11-3 and TRBJ1-2; D is possibly TRBD1 (6 bases). The sequence was obtained from a man younger than 45 in good health and CMV-seronegative. The CDR3 loop reads CASSLGTDYGYTF. CDR3 DNA: TGTGCCAGCAGCTTAGGGACAGACTATGGCTACACCTTC.